Sequencing of this TCR beta chain was carried out in a study of T cell repertoires in cytomegalovirus infection. TCRdb re-analysed the reads in MiXCR, keeping a single row per CDR3 protein. This table has 510,000 or so distinct CDR3 sequences, around 27% appearing once. This CDR3 has 15 amino acids. V was trimmed by 0 bases and J by 1 base, leaving 10 bases between them. Germline CDR1 and CDR2: SGHRS and YFSETQ. The receptor's source is a human donor in good health (CMV status not recorded). Some clones in this sample may be carry-over from other donors' samples. V is TRBV5-1 and J is TRBJ2-5, with a weak D call TRBD2 (5 bases). The sequenced material came from PBMCs. The CDR3 here is CASSLANGVQETQYF. CDR3 DNA sequence: TGCGCCAGCAGCTTGGCCAACGGGGTCCAAGAGACCCAGTACTTC.